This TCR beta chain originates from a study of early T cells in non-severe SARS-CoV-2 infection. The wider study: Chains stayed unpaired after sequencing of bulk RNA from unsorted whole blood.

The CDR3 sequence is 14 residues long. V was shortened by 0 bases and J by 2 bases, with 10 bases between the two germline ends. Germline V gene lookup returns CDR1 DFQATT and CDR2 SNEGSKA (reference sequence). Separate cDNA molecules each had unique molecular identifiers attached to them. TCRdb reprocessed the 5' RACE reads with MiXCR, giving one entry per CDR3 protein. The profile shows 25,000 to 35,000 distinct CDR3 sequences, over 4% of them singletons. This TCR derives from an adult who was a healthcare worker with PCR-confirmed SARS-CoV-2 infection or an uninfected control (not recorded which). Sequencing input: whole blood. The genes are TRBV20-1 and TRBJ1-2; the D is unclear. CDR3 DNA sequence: TGCAGTGCTAGAGACCCCGGAGGAAACTATGGCTACACCTTC. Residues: CSARDPGGNYGYTF.